This T cell receptor (beta chain) was captured in a study of blood T cell repertoires in COVID-19. Study-wide background: The origin of the acute and convalescent COVID-19 samples was the United States, Italy and Spain. T cells, B-cell-depleted T cells, or PBMCs supplied cDNA or gDNA.

Source study methods: Scientists estimated how many nucleated cells there were by amplifying reference gene primers. Repertoires were generated with immunoSEQ multiplex PCR, while TCRdb's copy carries only in-frame clones and drops some. Clone size and V and J calls were adopted from that table, with D and trimming inferred from the DNA. The profile covers just over 150,000 clones, with about 92% appearing a single time and more than 4.5% taken by the ten largest. Deletions cut 2 bases from V and 0 bases from J, with 16 bases between. Germline V CDR1 and CDR2: SGDLS, YYNGEE. The CDR3 has 17 amino acids. During active infection, Seattle patients enrolled and were then monitored through disease.

The sequenced material came from peripheral blood. V usage is TRBV9 and J usage is TRBJ2-3; D is perhaps TRBD2 (6 bases). This clonotype was sampled from a man aged 25 to 45 with COVID-19, enrolled during active disease. This CDR3 reads CASSVYETGTSTDTQYF. CDR3 DNA: TGTGCCAGCAGCGTTTATGAAACCGGGACTAGCACAGATACGCAGTATTTT. The full variable domain, with the rest looked up from reference TRBV9 and TRBJ2-3, is DSGVTQTPKHLITATGQRVTLRCSPRSGDLSVYWYQQSLDQGLQFLIQYYNGEERAKGNILERFSAQQFPDLHSELNLSSLELGDSALYFCASSVYETGTSTDTQYFGPGTRLTVL.